A single sample gave rise to the 18 T cell receptor beta chains below, sequenced in a study of blood T cell repertoires in COVID-19. Produced via immunoSEQ multiplex PCR; TCRdb's table is partial and in-frame only. The table records 100,000 or so clones, around 90% of them present only once. What was sequenced was peripheral blood. Source of these receptors: a woman in her 50s in a cohort sampled during active COVID-19.

V usage is TRBV5-1 and J usage is TRBJ1-2, with D unresolved. The ends were cut back, 3 bases at V and 6 bases at J, with 9 bases in the middle. Germline CDR1 and CDR2: SGHRS and YFSETQ. This CDR3 is 12 amino acids long. CDR3 bases: TGCGCCAGCAGCTCCGATCTACATGGCTACACCTTC. This sequence encodes CASSSDLHGYTF.

In the case of this clone: A junction boundary mismatches the germline segment, possibly from a read error. The chain combines TRBV7-9 with TRBJ1-3; no definite D call. The CDR3 spans 11 residues. The germline V gene has CDR1 SEHNR and CDR2 FQNEAQ (reference sequence). This CDR3 reads CASSLADRRVF. CDR3 DNA sequence: TGTGCCAGCAGCTTAGCCGACCGGAGAGTATTT.

The rearrangement joins TRBV7-9 to TRBJ1-1; no definite D call. The length of the CDR3 is 11 residues. Trimming took 10 bases from V and 10 from J, leaving 16 bases between them. Germline values: CDR1 SEHNR, CDR2 FQNEAQ (reference sequence). CDR3 residues: CANSEVGVAFF. CDR3 sequence (DNA): TGTGCCAACTCCGAGGTGGGTGTAGCTTTCTTT.

The chain combines TRBV28 with TRBJ2-7; the match to TRBD2 covers 7 bases. CDR1 and CDR2 from the germline V gene are MDHEN and SYDVKM. Losses at the gene ends were 4 bases for V and 2 bases for J; bases not matched to a gene: 2. This CDR3 is built from 13 residues. The CDR3 protein is CASSSGLPYEQYF. The CDR3 nucleotides are TGTGCCAGCAGTTCGGGACTACCCTACGAGCAGTACTTC.

The chain links TRBV2 to TRBJ1-2; the D is unclear. The germline V gene encodes CDR1 SNHLY and CDR2 FYNNEI. The CDR3 sequence is 12 residues long. The germline V and J ends were trimmed by 11 bases and 6 bases, with 16 bases remaining between them. The CDR3 DNA reads as TGTGCCGGCGGTGACGAAACGGATGGCTACACCTTC. Its translation is CAGGDETDGYTF.

The genes are TRBV11-3 and TRBJ2-1; TRBD1 is a possible D gene (5 bases). Trimming took off 1 base at V and 2 bases at J, with 12 bases between the two ends. The length of the CDR3 is 16 residues. From germline, CDR1 is SGHNT and CDR2 YENEEA. CDR3 nucleotides: TGTGCCAGCAGCTTAGGGGGCAGGCGTCCCTACAATGAGCAGTTCTTC. Amino acids: CASSLGGRRPYNEQFF.

This rearrangement joins TRBV6-5 to TRBJ2-7; the D is unclear. Trimming removed 2 bases from V and 0 bases from J, with 8 bases in between. Germline CDR1 is MNHEY and CDR2 is SVGAGI. This CDR3 is built from 14 residues. The CDR3 protein is CASSYRQASYEQYF. The CDR3 region has the DNA TGTGCCAGCAGTTACCGCCAGGCCTCCTACGAGCAGTACTTC.

J is TRBJ2-1 and V is TRBV19, with a weak D call TRBD2 (6 bases). Per the germline V gene, CDR1 is LNHDA and CDR2 is SQIVND (reference sequence). The CDR3 sequence is 15 residues long. V was cut by 1 base and J by 2 bases, with 9 bases left in between. CDR3 loop: CASSIGGVTYNEQFF. The CDR3 DNA is TGTGCCAGTAGTATAGGGGGGGTCACCTACAATGAGCAGTTCTTC.

The chain joins TRBV7-9 to TRBJ1-1; D is unclear. CDR3 length equals 11 residues. Germline-derived CDR1 and CDR2 are SEHNR and FQNEAQ (reference sequence). V gave up 7 bases and J gave up 9 bases, with 12 bases separating them. CDR3 in DNA: TGTGCCAGCACTTTTGCCCCTAAAGCTTTCTTT. Translated, it gives CASTFAPKAFF.

This clone was picked up a small number of times. The chain recombines TRBV19 with TRBJ1-4, with a possible D match to TRBD1 (5 bases). V was pared by 7 bases and J by 12 bases, with 15 bases between. Germline lookup yields CDR1 LNHDA and CDR2 SQIVND (reference sequence). CDR3 length: 12 amino acids. The CDR3 protein is CASKRTPTELFF. For the CDR3, the DNA is TGTGCCAGTAAACGGACACCGACGGAACTGTTTTTT.

The V gene is TRBV10-3, the J gene TRBJ1-6, with a tentative D call TRBD1 (5 bases). CDR1 is ENHRY, CDR2 SYGVKD, per germline. V was clipped by 6 bases and J by 2 bases, with 14 bases between them. The CDR3 loop spans 16 amino acids. The CDR3 spells CAISEVGGAYNSPLHF. As DNA, the CDR3 is TGTGCCATCAGCGAGGTGGGGGGGGCCTATAATTCACCCCTCCACTTT.

The rearrangement links TRBV28 to TRBJ2-7; D remains ambiguous. CDR3 length: 13 amino acids. The germline V gene has CDR1 MDHEN and CDR2 SYDVKM. V dropped 2 bases and J dropped 4 bases, with 9 bases sitting between them. CDR3 protein: CASSLNPVYEQYF. For the CDR3, the DNA is TGTGCCAGCAGTTTAAATCCCGTATACGAGCAGTACTTC.

V usage is TRBV6-5 and J usage is TRBJ1-2; tentatively, D is TRBD1 (5 bases). The CDR3 is made up of 15 amino acids. The V gene lost 7 bases and the J gene lost 2 bases, with 17 bases spanning the gap. Germline CDR1 and CDR2: MNHEY and SVGAGI. The CDR3 loop is CASTTPGLLNYGYTF. The CDR3 coding sequence is TGTGCCAGCACCACCCCGGGACTGTTAAACTATGGCTACACCTTC.

The chain links TRBV28 to TRBJ1-6; no firm D call. CDR3 length equals 14 residues. Between the trimmed V and J ends, which lost 4 bases and 6 bases, there was a span of 10 bases. In germline, CDR1 is MDHEN, CDR2 SYDVKM. The CDR3 bases are TGTGCCAGCAGTTCTCCGGGATTTAATTCACCCCTCCACTTT. It yields the protein CASSSPGFNSPLHF.

J is TRBJ1-1 and V is TRBV11-3; D unresolved. Germline CDR1 is SGHNT and CDR2 is YENEEA. The CDR3 covers 17 residues. V lost 2 bases and J lost 11, with 27 bases in between. CDR3 amino acids: CASSLPKPGLGYSGAFF. For the CDR3, the DNA is TGTGCCAGCAGCTTACCCAAGCCAGGATTAGGATATAGTGGGGCTTTCTTT. Looking up the rest from reference TRBV11-3 and TRBJ1-1 gives the full variable domain: EAGVVQSPRYKIIEKKQPVAFWCNPISGHNTLYWYLQNLGQGPELLIRYENEEAVDDSQLPKDRFSAERLKGVDSTLKIQPAELGDSAVYLCASSLPKPGLGYSGAFFGQGTRLTVV.

This clone occurred once. The rearrangement links TRBV7-2 to TRBJ1-5, with 9 bases matching TRBD1. Germline V gives CDR1 SGHTA, CDR2 FQGNSA. CDR3 length: 13 residues. Trimming cost V 5 bases and J 11 bases; bases outside gene matches: 7. The CDR3 DNA sequence: TGTGCCAGCAGCGCTGGGACAGGGTCGACCCAGCATTTT. This codes for CASSAGTGSTQHF.

J is TRBJ1-1 and V is TRBV10-3; 11 bases are shared with TRBD1. Germline lookup yields CDR1 ENHRY and CDR2 SYGVKD. V lost 0 bases to trimming and J lost 5 bases; unmatched junction nucleotides: 8. The CDR3 totals 17 residues. The CDR3: CAISESGTGGSRTEAFF. The CDR3 DNA follows: TGTGCCATCAGTGAGTCGGGGACAGGGGGGTCGAGGACTGAAGCTTTCTTT.

The chain couples TRBV7-8 to TRBJ1-1; a weak D match, TRBD1 (5 bases). The CDR3 runs 17 residues. Trimming left V 6 bases short and J 6 bases short, with 26 bases between. Per the germline V gene, CDR1 is SGHVS and CDR2 is FQNEAQ. The CDR3 loop reads CASSLGYKGRITPEAFF. CDR3 DNA: TGTGCCAGCAGTTTGGGCTATAAGGGGCGAATAACCCCTGAAGCTTTCTTT.